What follows is one T cell receptor beta chain and its context. The final CDR3 position lacks the conserved phenylalanine or tryptophan, pointing to a likely read error. This sample stems from a study of T-cell reconstitution after alpha-beta-depleted transplantation in children. CDR1 and CDR2 from the germline V gene are PRHDT and FYEKMQ (reference sequence). This CDR3 region has 12 residues. V dropped 0 bases and J dropped 6 bases, with 2 bases sitting between them. During its preparation, the TCRbeta library received unique molecular identifiers. TCRdb analysed the PCR reads with MiXCR anew, one entry per CDR3 protein. The sample carries about 340,000 distinct CDR3 sequences, approximately 12% recorded once.

The genes are TRBV13 and TRBJ1-4; D is unresolved. The starting material was PBMCs, obtained from the stem cell graft. The TCR originated in a human donor who donated a stem cell graft to a child with Fanconi anemia. CDR3: CASSLGDEKLFS. DNA of the CDR3: TGTGCCAGCAGCTTAGGAGATGAAAAACTGTTTTCT.